This entry concerns a single TCR beta chain. The antigen is undetermined. The data belong to a study of cytomegalovirus exposure and HLA in healthy donors. General study findings and limits: Testing in vitro showed a few CMV-associated chains specific for CMV antigens.

Sequencing used immunoSEQ multiplex PCR; TCRdb keeps in-frame clones, though not all of them. The profile shows about 190,000 clones, about four fifths of them singletons. The CDR3 is 16 amino acids. Per germline, CDR1 MNHEY and CDR2 SMNVEV (reference sequence). V shed 2 bases and J 4 bases; nucleotides not matched to a gene: 6. The sample was PBMCs. This chain links TRBV27 with TRBJ2-3; TRBD2 aligns across 10 bases. This receptor was identified in a man between 18 and 35 years old in good health and CMV-seropositive. CDR3 protein: CASSLPSAGGADTQYF. CDR3 coding DNA: TGTGCCAGCAGTTTACCCTCAGCGGGAGGGGCAGATACGCAGTATTTT.